This is a list of T cell receptor beta chains from one sample in a study of blood T cells in healthy people across ages. TCRdb recomputed calls from the 5' RACE reads with MiXCR, one row per CDR3 protein. The profile shows about 1,500,000 distinct CDR3 sequences, 35% to 45% of them singletons. Sequencing input: blood. These TCRs come from a woman under 30 in good health. Each CDR3 is given with its conserved first and last residue. Fields, in order: J gene, V gene, CDR3 protein.

j_gene: TRBJ1-1
v_gene: TRBV7-9
CDR3aa: CASSSDRLNTEAFF

j_gene: TRBJ1-2
v_gene: TRBV25-1
CDR3aa: CASRRTGDLRGYTF

j_gene: TRBJ1-1
v_gene: TRBV7-6
CDR3aa: CASSRMAQGDGEAFF

j_gene: TRBJ2-7
v_gene: TRBV6-1
CDR3aa: CASSEVGGPIYEQYF

j_gene: TRBJ1-6
v_gene: TRBV7-9
CDR3aa: CASSLASGVNSPLHF

j_gene: TRBJ2-7
v_gene: TRBV20-1
CDR3aa: CSARDGTGGSYEQYF

j_gene: TRBJ1-4
v_gene: TRBV7-2
CDR3aa: CASSRGLSNEKLFF

j_gene: TRBJ1-2
v_gene: TRBV12-3/TRBV12-4
CDR3aa: CASSLAGSPVMSNCGYTF

j_gene: TRBJ1-2
v_gene: TRBV29-1
CDR3aa: CSVLGATGNDDDYGYTF

j_gene: TRBJ1-2
v_gene: TRBV5-1
CDR3aa: CASGPGGSRGYTF

j_gene: TRBJ2-2
v_gene: TRBV7-6
CDR3aa: CASSWDYEVGELFF

j_gene: TRBJ2-1
v_gene: TRBV12-3/TRBV12-4
CDR3aa: CASSLRGGHNEQFF

j_gene: .
v_gene: TRBV3-1
CDR3aa: CASSQGTSGRGEQYF

j_gene: TRBJ2-1
v_gene: TRBV28
CDR3aa: CASSLQGQGEQFF

j_gene: TRBJ1-5
v_gene: TRBV7-8
CDR3aa: CASSLGIDRGANQPQHF

j_gene: TRBJ2-7
v_gene: TRBV10-2
CDR3aa: CASELAEAREQYF

j_gene: TRBJ2-1
v_gene: TRBV7-2
CDR3aa: CASSQKSSYKEQFF

j_gene: TRBJ1-5
v_gene: TRBV2
CDR3aa: CASRTGEGTNQPQHF

j_gene: TRBJ2-7
v_gene: TRBV30
CDR3aa: CACIGSSPYEQYF

j_gene: TRBJ2-1
v_gene: TRBV12-3/TRBV12-4
CDR3aa: CASSLELASGNEQFF

j_gene: TRBJ2-7
v_gene: TRBV10-3
CDR3aa: CAISGTTGAEQYF

j_gene: TRBJ2-3
v_gene: TRBV10-3
CDR3aa: CAISDGGSTDTQYF

j_gene: TRBJ1-2
v_gene: TRBV12-3/TRBV12-4
CDR3aa: CASTTYPGAAYTF

j_gene: TRBJ2-3
v_gene: TRBV18
CDR3aa: CASSREGNTQYF

j_gene: TRBJ1-1
v_gene: TRBV5-1
CDR3aa: CASSFGQGYTEAFF

j_gene: TRBJ2-7
v_gene: TRBV14
CDR3aa: CASSQDASGRFISYEQYF

j_gene: TRBJ2-1
v_gene: TRBV15
CDR3aa: CATSRDQGGLYNEQFF

j_gene: TRBJ1-5
v_gene: TRBV5-6
CDR3aa: CASSPRGQGYQPQHF

j_gene: TRBJ1-4
v_gene: TRBV20-1
CDR3aa: CSAHFSGARGLPNGGKLFF

j_gene: TRBJ2-1
v_gene: TRBV7-2
CDR3aa: CASSSQSYEQFF

j_gene: TRBJ2-5
v_gene: TRBV3-1
CDR3aa: CASSQLAGETQYF

j_gene: .
v_gene: TRBV11-1
CDR3aa: CASSMTGGALDEQYF

j_gene: TRBJ2-7
v_gene: TRBV29-1
CDR3aa: CSVAGRAGAPYEQYF

j_gene: TRBJ1-4
v_gene: TRBV4-2
CDR3aa: CASSQENTNEKLFF

j_gene: TRBJ1-1
v_gene: TRBV2
CDR3aa: CASNPWGNTEAFF

j_gene: TRBJ2-1
v_gene: TRBV5-1
CDR3aa: CASSPASGYNEQFF

j_gene: TRBJ1-2
v_gene: TRBV19
CDR3aa: CASTPGQCYGYTF

j_gene: TRBJ1-5
v_gene: TRBV7-9
CDR3aa: CASSQSGGTTSNQPQHF

j_gene: TRBJ2-1
v_gene: TRBV20-1
CDR3aa: CSASSGRHNEQFF

j_gene: TRBJ1-2
v_gene: TRBV28
CDR3aa: CASRTPGSGAANYGYTF

j_gene: TRBJ2-7
v_gene: TRBV4-1
CDR3aa: CASSQGLYRWVGQYF

j_gene: TRBJ2-3
v_gene: TRBV6-6
CDR3aa: CVSRSRRTNPIDTQYF

j_gene: TRBJ1-2
v_gene: TRBV12-3/TRBV12-4
CDR3aa: CASSYGTGYGYTF

j_gene: TRBJ1-1
v_gene: TRBV4-1
CDR3aa: CASSQEGRLDTEAFF

j_gene: TRBJ2-7
v_gene: TRBV5-1
CDR3aa: CASSYMTSGLASYEQYF

j_gene: .
v_gene: TRBV4-2
CDR3aa: CASSQDWAGGGEQYF

j_gene: TRBJ1-2
v_gene: TRBV6-1
CDR3aa: CASSLGQLPNYGYTF

j_gene: TRBJ2-5
v_gene: TRBV29-1
CDR3aa: CRRRKTQETQYF

j_gene: TRBJ2-6
v_gene: TRBV6-1
CDR3aa: CASRPQKSGANVLTF

j_gene: TRBJ2-1
v_gene: TRBV3-1
CDR3aa: CASSQGTSGRNEQFF

j_gene: TRBJ2-1
v_gene: TRBV12-3/TRBV12-4
CDR3aa: CASSLAGLDRDQFF

j_gene: TRBJ2-7
v_gene: TRBV28
CDR3aa: CASTSGGGSYEQYF

j_gene: TRBJ2-3
v_gene: TRBV11-3
CDR3aa: CASSPGASGEPDTQYF